One T cell receptor beta chain is described in this entry. The antigen is not known. This sample is drawn from a study of T cells in Graves' hyperthyroidism and ophthalmopathy. From RNA transcripts, TCR beta CDR3 regions were amplified. An initial round of RT-PCR targeting the TCR CDR3 relied on the HTBI primer set. TCRdb reanalysed the multiplex PCR reads using MiXCR and keeps one entry per CDR3 protein. The data show almost 600,000 distinct CDR3 sequences, with 46% seen just once and around 7.7% held by the top ten. Broader study findings: Within blood appeared most thyroid clonotypes that had expanded above 0.001. Classification by a 13 V-J model distinguished ophthalmopathy from stable hyperthyroidism.

The source of this sequence is a woman younger than 30 with Graves' hyperthyroidism. Sequenced material: peripheral blood or thyroid tissue (not recorded which).

This chain's CDR3 is CAWSYNIVTNEKLFF. The DNA for the CDR3 is TGTGCCTGGAGTTATAACATCGTCACTAATGAAAAACTGTTTTTT. The chain joins TRBV30 to TRBJ1-4, with D unclear. The germline V and J ends were trimmed by 2 bases and 2 bases, with 12 bases remaining between them. Germline values: CDR1 GTSNPN, CDR2 SVGIG (reference sequence). The CDR3 spans 15 residues.